This entry features one T cell receptor beta chain sequence. Its antigen is unknown. These data come from a study of T cells in tumors after PD-1 blockade. The wider study: During anti-PD-1 treatment, some patients continued daily vismodegib 150 mg. Overall study results and limits: Some novel exhausted tumor clones appeared in pre-treatment blood, suggesting peripheral recruitment.

The V segment lost 4 bases and the J segment 5 bases; nucleotides outside the gene matches: 3. This CDR3 is built from 15 residues. Germline CDR1 SGHDN, CDR2 FVKESK. TCRdb's copy holds only in-frame clones and misses some; the assay was immunoSEQ multiplex PCR. The sample includes 54,000 or so clones, roughly 77% seen only once; the top ten take 13%. The J gene is TRBJ2-1, the V gene TRBV14; 12 bases match TRBD2. The sequence came from a human donor with basal cell carcinoma. This sample comprised PBMCs, obtained before anti-PD-1 treatment. The CDR3 sequence: CASSPSGGAHNEQFF. The CDR3 DNA reads TGTGCCAGCAGCCCTAGCGGGGGGGCTCACAATGAGCAGTTCTTC.